This passage covers 13 T cell receptor beta chains from one sample sequenced in a study of cytomegalovirus exposure and HLA in healthy donors. Primers: 60 Vbeta forward and 13 Jbeta reverse. The repertoire was sequenced with immunoSEQ multiplex PCR; TCRdb's copy has only in-frame clones and lacks some. The sample lists 120,000 or so clones, less than 80% occurring once. Sequenced: PBMCs. The receptor set was obtained from a woman between 50 and 59 years old in good health and CMV-seropositive.

Only one count was recorded for this clone. This sequence joins TRBV7-8 and TRBJ1-3, with unresolved D. Trimming pared 1 base from V and 4 bases from J, leaving 11 bases between. The CDR3 has 15 residues. From germline, CDR1 is SGHVS and CDR2 FQNEAQ. The CDR3 reads CASSLVDGPGNTIYF. CDR3 DNA sequence: TGTGCCAGCAGCTTAGTCGATGGCCCAGGAAACACCATATATTTT.

This clone was detected a few times. The chain links TRBV19 to TRBJ2-7; 7 nucleotides match TRBD1. Germline-derived CDR1 and CDR2 are LNHDA and SQIVND (reference sequence). V gave up 5 bases and J gave up 1 base; unmatched junction bases: 8. The CDR3 contains 15 residues. Here the CDR3 reads CASSPRQGTSYEQYF. The CDR3 DNA follows: TGTGCCAGTAGTCCGCGACAGGGTACTTCCTACGAGCAGTACTTC.

The chain has TRBV11-2 and TRBJ1-5; no reliable D call. Germline CDR1 reads SGHAT; CDR2 reads FQNNGV. The V gene lost 3 bases and the J gene lost 6 bases, with 9 bases spanning the gap. This CDR3 comprises 13 residues. The CDR3 DNA reads TGTGCCAGCAGCTTCGGGTACGGTCAGCCCCAGCATTTT. Amino acids: CASSFGYGQPQHF.

The chain has TRBV5-4 and TRBJ1-3; tentative D call: TRBD1 (5 bases). The CDR3 consists of 16 residues. CDR1 is SGHNT, CDR2 YYREEE, per germline (reference sequence). V was clipped by 5 bases and J by 1 base, with 16 bases between them. For the CDR3, the DNA is TGTGCCAGCAGTTCGCCTACTCAGGGTTCTGGAAACACCATATATTTT. Translation: CASSSPTQGSGNTIYF.

This chain uses TRBV4-3 with TRBJ2-5, with TRBD2 matching 11 bases. CDR3 length: 19 amino acids. CDR1 is LGHNA, CDR2 YSLEER, per germline. Trimming cost V 0 bases and J 3 bases; bases outside gene matches: 12. The CDR3 here is CASSQDPPSVAGGKETQYF. CDR3 coding DNA: TGCGCCAGCAGCCAAGATCCTCCATCCGTAGCGGGGGGGAAAGAGACCCAGTACTTC.

The chain couples TRBV5-1 to TRBJ1-1, with D maybe TRBD1 (5 bases). CDR1 is SGHRS and CDR2 is YFSETQ in the germline V gene. Trimming left V 4 bases short and J 0 bases short, with 10 bases between. The CDR3 is 14 amino acids. CDR3 in DNA: TGCGCCAGCAGCACGGACAAGATGAACACTGAAGCTTTCTTT. It translates to CASSTDKMNTEAFF.

This clone was observed a few times. This chain connects TRBV4-2 to TRBJ2-5, with TRBD2 matching 12 bases. Germline assignment: CDR1 LGHNA and CDR2 YNFKEQ. Losses at the gene ends were 3 bases for V and 4 bases for J; bases not matched to a gene: 9. The CDR3 is made up of 17 amino acids. The CDR3 DNA reads TGTGCCAGCAGCCATAGGACTAGCGGGAATGTCCGAGAGACCCAGTACTTC. This sequence encodes CASSHRTSGNVRETQYF.

The chain carries TRBV7-6 and TRBJ1-1; D is perhaps TRBD1 (5 bases). CDR3 length: 14 residues. V gave up 5 bases and J gave up 10 bases, with 20 bases separating them. Germline CDR1 is SGHVS and CDR2 is FNYEAQ. Here the CDR3 reads CASSPDLLGGTAFF. Written as DNA, the CDR3 is TGTGCCAGCAGCCCGGACCTATTGGGGGGAACAGCTTTCTTT.

The chain has TRBV30 and TRBJ2-5; 8 bases fit TRBD2. This CDR3 spans 14 amino acids. The V and J ends lost 4 bases and 2 bases, in that order; junction bases with no gene match: 6. Germline V gene data show CDR1 as GTSNPN and CDR2 as SVGIG (reference sequence). This CDR3 reads CAWTSGLAQETQYF. CDR3 coding DNA: TGTGCCTGGACTAGTGGACTAGCTCAAGAGACCCAGTACTTC.

This chain connects TRBV19 to TRBJ2-1, with 7 bases identical to TRBD2. The CDR3 is 15 residues long. CDR1 is LNHDA and CDR2 is SQIVND in the germline V gene (reference sequence). Trimming cost V 4 bases and J 5 bases; bases outside gene matches: 8. CDR3 region: CASSKLASSNNEQFF. In DNA form, the CDR3 reads TGTGCCAGTAGTAAACTAGCGAGTTCGAACAATGAGCAGTTCTTC.

This rearrangement joins TRBV4-3 to TRBJ1-4; D remains unclear. V lost 0 bases and J lost 0, with 8 bases in between. In germline, CDR1 is LGHNA, CDR2 YSLEER. The CDR3 runs 16 residues. As DNA, the CDR3 is TGCGCCAGCAGCCAAGACCACCGAGCAACTAATGAAAAACTGTTTTTT. Translation gives CASSQDHRATNEKLFF.

CDR3 sequence reads: CASSLAPGQNYGYTF. Written as DNA, the CDR3 is TGTGCCAGCAGCTTAGCCCCGGGACAGAACTATGGCTACACCTTC. The J gene is TRBJ1-2, the V gene TRBV7-2; 7 nucleotides agree with TRBD1. V trimming: 0 bases; J trimming: 2 bases; junction bases outside the gene matches: 3. CDR1 and CDR2 (germline): SGHTA, FQGNSA. The CDR3 extends over 15 amino acids.

This clone has only a few counts. This chain connects TRBV18 to TRBJ2-5; possibly TRBD1 for D (5 bases). The CDR3 runs to 14 residues. V was pared by 3 bases and J by 2 bases, with 10 bases between. Germline CDR1 is KGHSH and CDR2 is LQKENI. The CDR3 here is CASSPKTVQETQYF. CDR3 DNA sequence: TGTGCCAGCTCACCGAAGACAGTACAAGAGACCCAGTACTTC.